The 19 T cell receptor beta chains below all came from one sample that was sequenced in a study of T cell responses to AZD1222 COVID-19 vaccine. Repertoires were generated with immunoSEQ multiplex PCR, while TCRdb's copy carries only in-frame clones and drops some. The sample yields more than 150,000 clones, roughly 94% seen once. Sample: peripheral blood, taken 28 days after the second AZD1222 dose. The receptor set was obtained from an adult who received the AZD1222 COVID-19 vaccine.

The genes are TRBV6-5 and TRBJ1-6; 7 bases align to TRBD1. Germline loops: CDR1 MNHEY, CDR2 SVGAGI. The V segment lost 6 bases and the J segment 7 bases; nucleotides outside the gene matches: 9. This CDR3 has 15 amino acids. The CDR3 DNA reads as TGTGCCAGCAGCGGAGGGGGCTCGGGGAATTCACCCCTCCACTTT. Its protein product is CASSGGGSGNSPLHF.

This chain joins TRBV2 and TRBJ1-3; no clear D. Germline V lookup: CDR1 SNHLY, CDR2 FYNNEI. Trimming took off 2 bases at V and 0 bases at J, with 8 bases between the two ends. CDR3 size: 15 residues. CDR3 DNA sequence: TGTGCCAGCAGTGAATCTGGGCACTCTGGAAACACCATATATTTT. Its translation: CASSESGHSGNTIYF. Full variable domain (rest looked up from reference TRBV2 and TRBJ1-3): EPEVTQTPSHQVTQMGQEVILRCVPISNHLYFYWYRQILGQKVEFLVSFYNNEISEKSEIFDDQFSVERPDGSNFTLKIRSTKLEDSAMYFCASSESGHSGNTIYFGEGSWLTVV.

For the CDR3, the DNA is TGTGCCAGCAGTGTCCCAGGGGCCCCCGGCGAGCAGTACTTC. It encodes CASSVPGAPGEQYF. The J gene is TRBJ2-7, the V gene TRBV27; a weak D match, TRBD1 (6 bases). The CDR3 extends over 14 amino acids. Germline V gives CDR1 MNHEY, CDR2 SMNVEV (reference sequence). V was trimmed by 5 bases and J by 6 bases, leaving 17 bases between them.

The rearrangement uses TRBV7-2 and TRBJ1-2; 7 nucleotides agree with TRBD1. The J segment lost 4 bases and the V segment lost 5 bases, leaving 10 bases of the junction unmatched. From germline, CDR1 is SGHTA and CDR2 FQGNSA. The CDR3 totals 15 residues. CDR3 DNA: TGTGCCAGCAGCGGGCCAGGGGGGCTAATCTATGGCTACACCTTC. Protein product: CASSGPGGLIYGYTF.

The rearrangement links TRBV24-1 to TRBJ1-5; no clear D. From germline, CDR1 is KGHDR and CDR2 SFDVKD. This CDR3 comprises 15 residues. V lost 2 bases, J lost 4 bases, and 11 bases lay in between. In DNA, the CDR3 is TGTGCCACCAGTGATTCATTGGCTGCGAATCAGCCCCAGCATTTT. Translated: CATSDSLAANQPQHF.

The chain joins TRBV14 to TRBJ2-7; 7 positions agree with TRBD2. Germline V gene sequence: CDR1 SGHDN, CDR2 FVKESK. This CDR3 is built from 14 residues. Trimming at V came to 4 bases and at J to 2 bases, leaving 5 bases not matched to a gene. The chain's CDR3 is CASSREGPPYEQYF. CDR3 DNA: TGTGCCAGCAGCCGGGAGGGGCCCCCCTACGAGCAGTACTTC.

This chain connects TRBV7-3 to TRBJ2-1, with 7 bases aligning to TRBD1. The CDR3 consists of 12 residues. With 4 bases clipped from V and 9 bases from J, the junction kept 3 bases outside the gene matches. Per germline, CDR1 SGHTA and CDR2 FQGTGA. The CDR3 DNA sequence: TGTGCCAGCAGCTCAGGGGGAATTGAGCAGTTCTTC. This translates into CASSSGGIEQFF.

This chain connects TRBV19 to TRBJ1-4; D is unresolved. This CDR3 is built from 10 residues. Trimming left V 10 bases short and J 10 bases short, with 10 bases between. Looked up from germline, CDR1 is LNHDA and CDR2 is SQIVND (reference sequence). CDR3 residues: CATREGKLFF. The CDR3 DNA follows: TGTGCCACGAGAGAAGGAAAACTGTTTTTT.

The gene calls are TRBV5-1 and TRBJ1-1; perhaps TRBD1 as D (6 bases). The V gene lost 4 bases and the J gene lost 4 bases, with 11 bases spanning the gap. Germline lookup yields CDR1 SGHRS and CDR2 YFSETQ. CDR3 size: 13 residues. DNA of the CDR3: TGCGCCAGCAGCATCGGGACATTCACTGAAGCTTTCTTT. As protein: CASSIGTFTEAFF.

This sequence joins TRBV6-4 and TRBJ2-7, with 13 bases that match TRBD2. With V trimmed by 4 bases and J by 3 bases, 3 bases remained unmatched. The CDR3 extends over 15 amino acids. CDR1 MRHNA and CDR2 SNTAGT come from the germline V gene. CDR3 DNA sequence: TGTGCCAGCAGTGTACTAGCGGGAGGGATCTACGAGCAGTACTTC. The encoded protein is CASSVLAGGIYEQYF.

This clone was seen a single time. The chain carries TRBV5-4 and TRBJ1-1; D is unresolved. Germline lookup yields CDR1 SGHNT and CDR2 YYREEE (reference sequence). CDR3 size: 14 residues. The germline V and J ends were trimmed by 7 bases and 4 bases, with 17 bases remaining between them. CDR3 protein: CASGKGGFGTEAFF. DNA of the CDR3: TGTGCCAGCGGTAAGGGAGGGTTCGGCACTGAAGCTTTCTTT.

The table lists this clone with a count of one. V and J are TRBV29-1 and TRBJ2-3; tentative D call: TRBD2 (5 bases). CDR1 is SQVTM and CDR2 is ANQGSEA in the germline V gene. This CDR3 has 13 amino acids. Trimming pared 4 bases from V and 6 bases from J, leaving 14 bases between. CDR3 DNA: TGCAGCGTTGTACGAGGGAATTTGGATACGCAGTATTTT. It codes for CSVVRGNLDTQYF.

The chain uses TRBV25-1 and TRBJ2-7, with D perhaps matching TRBD1 (5 bases). With 11 bases removed from V and 6 bases from J, the gap between germline ends came to 14 bases. The CDR3 is 11 residues long. Germline V gives CDR1 MGHDK, CDR2 SYGVNS. CDR3 DNA sequence: TGTGCCGCAGGCAGACAGCGCGAGCAGTACTTC. Its translation: CAAGRQREQYF.

V usage is TRBV30 and J usage is TRBJ1-2; a possible D gene is TRBD1 (6 bases). The CDR3 runs to 14 residues. Looked up from germline, CDR1 is GTSNPN and CDR2 is SVGIG (reference sequence). Trimming pared 4 bases from V and 7 bases from J, leaving 19 bases between. CDR3 DNA sequence: TGTGCCTGGACGAAAGGGGGGCGGGTTGGTGGCTACACCTTC. As protein: CAWTKGGRVGGYTF. The whole variable domain, filled in from reference TRBV30 and TRBJ1-2, reads SQTIHQWPATLVQPVGSPLSLECTVEGTSNPNLYWYRQAAGRGLQLLFYSVGIGQISSEVPQNLSASRPQDRQFILSSKKLLLSDSGFYLCAWTKGGRVGGYTFGSGTRLTVV.

The V gene is TRBV7-8, the J gene TRBJ1-2; possible D gene TRBD1, 6 bases. The CDR3 is 14 amino acids. V was shortened by 5 bases and J by 2 bases, with 12 bases between the two germline ends. CDR1 SGHVS and CDR2 FQNEAQ come from the germline V gene. The CDR3 DNA reads as TGTGCCAGCAGCCCACCAGGGGACAACTATGGCTACACCTTC. Amino acids: CASSPPGDNYGYTF.

The chain couples TRBV6-5 to TRBJ2-7; 8 nucleotides agree with TRBD1. The CDR3 spans 15 residues. The V gene end was trimmed by 4 bases and the J gene end by 0 bases; junction bases not matched to a gene: 5. From germline, CDR1 is MNHEY and CDR2 SVGAGI. The CDR3 bases are TGTGCCAGCAGTTGGGGGACAGGACCCTCCTACGAGCAGTACTTC. Residues: CASSWGTGPSYEQYF.

The rearrangement uses TRBV18 and TRBJ1-1; D not resolved. Germline lookup yields CDR1 KGHSH and CDR2 LQKENI. Trimming pared 1 base from V and 1 base from J, leaving 7 bases between. The CDR3 is 14 residues long. The CDR3 region has the DNA TGTGCCAGCTCACCACGGCCAGAGAACACTGAAGCTTTCTTT. It yields the protein CASSPRPENTEAFF.

V and J are TRBV19 and TRBJ1-3; 7 bases are a match to TRBD1. The CDR3 consists of 14 residues. Trimming cost V 5 bases and J 2 bases; bases outside gene matches: 3. CDR1 and CDR2 (germline): LNHDA, SQIVND (reference sequence). DNA of the CDR3: TGTGCCAGTAGTTCGACAGGGACTGGAAACACCATATATTTT. This encodes CASSSTGTGNTIYF.

The chain employs TRBV9 and TRBJ1-2; D is perhaps TRBD1 (6 bases). The CDR3 is 16 amino acids. Trimming stripped 0 bases from V and 3 bases from J, with 15 bases between. In germline, CDR1 is SGDLS, CDR2 YYNGEE. CDR3 bases: TGTGCCAGCAGCGTAGCCCTAAGGGGGGGCGACTATGGCTACACCTTC. It encodes CASSVALRGGDYGYTF.